The present T cell receptor (beta chain) was sequenced within a study of cytomegalovirus exposure and HLA in healthy donors. With 60 Vbeta and 13 Jbeta primers, the PCR was carried out. Clones were read by immunoSEQ multiplex PCR, and TCRdb kept only the in-frame ones, dropping some. The sample contains approximately 170,000 clones, 65% to 75% of which appear only once. Details on this clone: Its antigen remains unidentified.

Overall study findings and caveats: CMV serostatus was the only recorded immune exposure for donors.

J lost 7 bases, V lost 6 bases, and 8 bases had no gene match. The germline gives CDR1 MDHEN, CDR2 SYDVKM. The CDR3 extends over 14 amino acids. The receptor was derived from a young man in good health and CMV-seropositive. V gene TRBV28 combines with J gene TRBJ2-7, with 11 bases that match TRBD2. Sequencing used PBMCs. The CDR3 here is CASSLTSGTGEQYF. Written as DNA, the CDR3 is TGTGCCAGCAGCTTGACTAGCGGGACAGGGGAGCAGTACTTC.